The clone carrying this T cell receptor beta chain was picked up a small number of times. Its antigen is undetermined. The data were taken from a study of T-cell memory formation after mild COVID-19. Overall study findings and caveats: Confirmation of SARS-CoV-2 specificity was lacking for second-wave clones peaking day 37.

The authors produced TCR alpha and TCR beta cDNA libraries with sample barcodes and UMIs by 5'RACE using constant-segment primers. From the 5' RACE reads, TCRdb called clonotypes with MiXCR, one entry per CDR3 protein. The table shows 300,000 to 350,000 distinct CDR3 sequences, with about 13% occurring only once. The CDR3 has 15 residues. V dropped 5 bases and J dropped 11 bases, with 24 bases sitting between them. CDR1 DFQATT and CDR2 SNEGSKA come from the germline V gene (reference sequence). Sequencing used PBMCs or a T cell subset sorted from them (not recorded which). This TCR was sampled from a man younger than 35 who had mild COVID-19 (a few samples of this study predate the infection). Cell type and time point are not known. The rearrangement joins TRBV20-1 to TRBJ1-4; no clear D. CDR3 DNA: TGCAGTGCTCCAGACATGGATTACCGGATCGGGAAACTGTTTTTT. This sequence encodes CSAPDMDYRIGKLFF.